The rows below give T cell receptor beta chains drawn from one sample of a study of cytomegalovirus exposure and HLA in healthy donors. Sequencing used immunoSEQ multiplex PCR; TCRdb keeps in-frame clones, though not all of them. There are roughly 79,000 clones in the sample; approximately 74% occur only once, and 6.2% lies in the top ten. The specimen was PBMCs. These receptors originate from a woman between 45 and 65 years old in good health and CMV-seropositive. The CDR3 runs from the conserved cysteine through the conserved F or W. D genes are given only for firm matches. Size tells how often a clone was seen (once, few, many) or the class of an expanded clone, and some rows leave it out.

v_call: TRBV5-6
clone_size: few
j_call: TRBJ2-1
d_call: .
cdr3_aa: CASSSGAGANEQFF
cdr3_nt: TGTGCCAGCAGCTCCGGGGCAGGGGCGAATGAGCAGTTCTTC

v_call: TRBV29-1
clone_size: once
j_call: TRBJ2-1
d_call: TRBD2
cdr3_aa: CSVELAGGIEQFF
cdr3_nt: TGCAGCGTTGAGCTAGCGGGAGGTATTGAGCAGTTCTTC

v_call: TRBV4-2
clone_size: large
j_call: TRBJ2-7
d_call: .
cdr3_aa: CASSQEAVYEQYF
cdr3_nt: TGTGCCAGCAGCCAAGAAGCTGTCTACGAGCAGTACTTC

v_call: TRBV5-1
clone_size: .
j_call: TRBJ2-7
d_call: TRBD2
cdr3_aa: CASSLAAGGGSGEQYF
cdr3_nt: TGCGCCAGCAGCTTGGCGGCGGGAGGTGGGTCGGGCGAGCAGTACTTC

v_call: TRBV27
clone_size: .
j_call: TRBJ2-2
d_call: TRBD1
cdr3_aa: CASSLSGTGKAGELFF
cdr3_nt: TGTGCCAGCAGTTTATCTGGGACAGGGAAAGCCGGGGAGCTGTTTTTT

v_call: TRBV28
clone_size: .
j_call: TRBJ2-5
d_call: .
cdr3_aa: CASREAKTQYF
cdr3_nt: TGTGCCAGCAGAGAGGCCAAGACCCAGTACTTC

v_call: TRBV25-1
clone_size: few
j_call: TRBJ1-1
d_call: .
cdr3_aa: CATFVDTEAFF
cdr3_nt: TGTGCCACCTTCGTTGACACTGAAGCTTTCTTT

v_call: TRBV5-1
clone_size: .
j_call: TRBJ2-7
d_call: TRBD2
cdr3_aa: CASSLSGRAYEQYF
cdr3_nt: TGCGCCAGCAGCTTGAGCGGGAGGGCCTACGAGCAGTACTTC

v_call: TRBV27
clone_size: .
j_call: TRBJ2-5
d_call: .
cdr3_aa: CASSFAAGVQETQYF
cdr3_nt: TGTGCCAGCAGTTTCGCAGCAGGGGTGCAAGAGACCCAGTACTTC

v_call: TRBV5-1
clone_size: .
j_call: TRBJ2-7
d_call: TRBD2
cdr3_aa: CASTLAGGSYEQYF
cdr3_nt: TGCGCCAGCACCTTAGCGGGAGGGTCCTACGAGCAGTACTTC

v_call: TRBV29-1
clone_size: once
j_call: TRBJ2-7
d_call: .
cdr3_aa: CSVVQATGQYF
cdr3_nt: TGCAGCGTTGTCCAGGCCACTGGGCAGTACTTC